Sequencing of this T cell receptor (beta chain) was carried out in a study of blood T cell repertoires in COVID-19. This clone was seen more than once but under ten times. Authors' methods: Nucleated cell counts were estimated from reference gene primer amplification. Measured with immunoSEQ multiplex PCR; TCRdb has only the in-frame clones, and not every one. Clone size and V and J calls were adopted from that table, with D and trimming inferred from the DNA. The data hold approximately 60,000 clones, with more than 75% observed a single time. The receptor was derived from a woman aged 80 or over with acute or convalescent COVID-19. The sample taken for sequencing was peripheral blood.

The CDR3: CASSLMWGGSEEQYF. In nucleotides, the CDR3 is TGTGCCAGCAGCTTAATGTGGGGGGGTTCGGAGGAGCAGTACTTC. The chain recombines TRBV11-2 with TRBJ2-7, with 7 nucleotides matching TRBD2. V was pared by 2 bases and J by 7 bases, with 11 bases of the junction left unmatched. The CDR3 is made up of 15 amino acids. Germline V CDR1 and CDR2: SGHAT, FQNNGV. Together with reference TRBV11-2 and TRBJ2-7, the CDR3 gives the full variable domain: EAGVAQSPRYKIIEKRQSVAFWCNPISGHATLYWYQQILGQGPKLLIQFQNNGVVDDSQLPKDRFSAERLKGVDSTLKIQPAKLEDSAVYLCASSLMWGGSEEQYFGPGTRLTVT.